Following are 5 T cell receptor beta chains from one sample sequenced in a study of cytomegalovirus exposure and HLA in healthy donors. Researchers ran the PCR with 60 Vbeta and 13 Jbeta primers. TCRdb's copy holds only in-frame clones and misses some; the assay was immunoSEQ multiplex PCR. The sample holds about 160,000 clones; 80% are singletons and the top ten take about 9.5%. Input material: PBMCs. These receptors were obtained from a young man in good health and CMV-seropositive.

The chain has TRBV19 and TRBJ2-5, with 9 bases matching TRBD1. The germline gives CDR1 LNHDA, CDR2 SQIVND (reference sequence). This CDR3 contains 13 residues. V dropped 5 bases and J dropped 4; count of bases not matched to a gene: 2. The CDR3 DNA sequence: TGTGCCAGTAGTTCGGGACAGGGAGAGACCCAGTACTTC. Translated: CASSSGQGETQYF.

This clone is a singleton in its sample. CDR3 sequence: CASSHGTDDGYTF. The CDR3 DNA reads TGTGCCAGCAGCCACGGGACAGATGATGGCTACACCTTC. The J gene is TRBJ1-2, the V gene TRBV7-9; 7 positions agree with TRBD1. The germline V gene encodes CDR1 SEHNR and CDR2 FQNEAQ (reference sequence). The CDR3 length is 13 residues. Trimming at V came to 5 bases and at J to 6 bases, leaving 6 bases not matched to a gene.

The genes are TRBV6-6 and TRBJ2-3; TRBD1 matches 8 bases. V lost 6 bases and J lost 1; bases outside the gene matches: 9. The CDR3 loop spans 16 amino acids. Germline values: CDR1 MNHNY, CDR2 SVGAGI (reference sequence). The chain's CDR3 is CASRAPGGFGTDTQYF. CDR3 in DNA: TGTGCCAGCAGGGCTCCAGGGGGCTTTGGCACAGATACGCAGTATTTT.

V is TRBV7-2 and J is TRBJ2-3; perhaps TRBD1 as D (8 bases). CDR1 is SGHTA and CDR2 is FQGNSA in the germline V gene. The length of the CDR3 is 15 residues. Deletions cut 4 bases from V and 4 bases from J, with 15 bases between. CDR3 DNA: TGTGCCAGCAGCTCCGGGGGGACAGGTGCAGATACGCAGTATTTT. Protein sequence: CASSSGGTGADTQYF.

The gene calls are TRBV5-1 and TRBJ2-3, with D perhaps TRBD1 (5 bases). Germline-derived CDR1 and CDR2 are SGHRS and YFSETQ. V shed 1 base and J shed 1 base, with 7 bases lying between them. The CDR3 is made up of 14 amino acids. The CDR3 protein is CASSLQGGTDTQYF. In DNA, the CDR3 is TGCGCCAGCAGCTTGCAGGGCGGCACAGATACGCAGTATTTT.